The 18 T cell receptor beta chains below all came from one sample that was sequenced in a study of OX40 agonist ivuxolimab in advanced cancers. Using immunoSEQ multiplex PCR, the repertoire was profiled, and TCRdb retains in-frame clones only, with some absent. The profile covers just over 25,000 clones, with about 86% appearing a single time and more than 13% taken by the ten largest. Here the sequenced sample was CD4+ or CD8+ T cells sorted from blood, taken in a trial of the OX40 agonist ivuxolimab. These receptors were collected from an adult with an advanced solid tumor such as melanoma, head and neck, liver or kidney cancer.

The chain recombines TRBV7-9 with TRBJ1-2; no firm D call. The V gene lost 6 bases and the J gene lost 11 bases, with 13 bases spanning the gap. Germline-derived CDR1 and CDR2 are SEHNR and FQNEAQ (reference sequence). The CDR3 is 11 amino acids. CDR3 loop: CASRDRTTYTF. CDR3 nucleotides: TGTGCCAGCAGGGACCGTACTACTTACACCTTC.

The chain employs TRBV19 and TRBJ2-1; D gene ambiguous. V lost 4 bases and J lost 5, with 12 bases in between. The CDR3 loop spans 14 amino acids. Germline-derived CDR1 and CDR2 are LNHDA and SQIVND (reference sequence). In DNA, the CDR3 is TGTGCCAGTAGTAGGGCCTCCGTAGACAATGAGCAGTTCTTC. As protein: CASSRASVDNEQFF.

This rearrangement joins TRBV18 to TRBJ2-2, with D unclear. CDR3 size: 12 residues. Germline V gives CDR1 KGHSH, CDR2 LQKENI. V lost 4 bases, J lost 8 bases, and 8 bases lay in between. The CDR3 region is CASSQGRGELFF. DNA for the CDR3: TGTGCCAGCTCACAGGGCCGAGGGGAGCTGTTTTTT.

The chain recombines TRBV6-5 with TRBJ1-5, with a tentative D call TRBD1 (5 bases). This CDR3 has 15 amino acids. Germline CDR1 and CDR2: MNHEY and SVGAGI. Trimming left V 5 bases short and J 8 bases short, with 19 bases between. As DNA, the CDR3 is TGTGCCAGCAGTGGGTCCGGGACTCCGCTAGAGCCCCAGCATTTT. As protein: CASSGSGTPLEPQHF.

The chain couples TRBV13 to TRBJ1-1; weak D call: TRBD1 (5 bases). Germline CDR1 is PRHDT and CDR2 is FYEKMQ (reference sequence). Trimming stripped 1 base from V and 0 bases from J, with 6 bases between. The CDR3 covers 14 residues. CDR3 bases: TGTGCCAGCAGCTTAGTGGGGGTGAACACTGAAGCTTTCTTT. It translates to CASSLVGVNTEAFF.

This clone was seen just once. V gene TRBV7-9 combines with J gene TRBJ2-1, with TRBD1 identical over 7 bases. CDR1 and CDR2 from the germline V gene are SEHNR and FQNEAQ (reference sequence). The CDR3 has 15 residues. The V segment lost 5 bases and the J segment 7 bases; nucleotides outside the gene matches: 11. CDR3 residues: CASSIGTERNNEQFF. CDR3 sequence (DNA): TGTGCCAGCAGCATCGGGACAGAAAGAAATAATGAGCAGTTCTTC. Looking up the rest from reference TRBV7-9 and TRBJ2-1 gives the full variable domain: DTGVSQNPRHKITKRGQNVTFRCDPISEHNRLYWYRQTLGQGPEFLTYFQNEAQLEKSRLLSDRFSAERPKGSFSTLEIQRTEQGDSAMYLCASSIGTERNNEQFFGPGTRLTVL.

This clone is medium-sized by share. This rearrangement joins TRBV18 to TRBJ1-4, with 7 bases lining up with TRBD1. Germline V lookup: CDR1 KGHSH, CDR2 LQKENI. V trimming: 5 bases; J trimming: 0 bases; junction bases outside the gene matches: 6. The CDR3 totals 16 residues. CDR3 protein: CASSRAQGATNEKLFF. The CDR3 DNA is TGTGCCAGCTCAAGAGCCCAGGGGGCAACTAATGAAAAACTGTTTTTT.

The chain joins TRBV29-1 to TRBJ2-7; no firm D call. V was pared by 3 bases and J by 2 bases, with 11 bases between. Germline CDR1 and CDR2: SQVTM and ANQGSEA. This CDR3 spans 13 amino acids. The CDR3 DNA reads TGCAGCGTTGAGGGTCCAGCCGCCTACGAGCAGTACTTC. It codes for CSVEGPAAYEQYF.

The J gene is TRBJ2-3, the V gene TRBV29-1, with 9 bases lining up with TRBD1. Germline V gene sequence: CDR1 SQVTM, CDR2 ANQGSEA. Trimming cost V 3 bases and J 4 bases; bases outside gene matches: 5. The CDR3 is 14 amino acids. This CDR3 is CSVEGQGVADTQYF. The DNA for the CDR3 is TGCAGCGTTGAGGGACAGGGAGTCGCAGATACGCAGTATTTT.

This rearrangement joins TRBV25-1 to TRBJ2-2; tentatively, D is TRBD2 (6 bases). With 6 bases removed from V and 5 bases from J, the gap between germline ends came to 7 bases. The CDR3 contains 12 residues. Germline V CDR1 and CDR2: MGHDK, SYGVNS. CDR3 protein: CASRSGTGELFF. The CDR3 DNA reads as TGTGCCAGCAGGAGCGGGACCGGGGAGCTGTTTTTT.

The rearrangement links TRBV7-8 to TRBJ2-1; D ambiguous. Germline V lookup: CDR1 SGHVS, CDR2 FQNEAQ. The CDR3 has 15 residues. V dropped 7 bases and J dropped 0 bases, with 13 bases sitting between them. This chain's CDR3 is CASTPWVSSYNEQFF. Here the CDR3 DNA reads TGTGCCAGCACCCCGTGGGTGAGCTCCTACAATGAGCAGTTCTTC.

This rearrangement joins TRBV27 to TRBJ1-2, with a possible D match to TRBD1 (5 bases). Germline CDR1 reads MNHEY; CDR2 reads SMNVEV (reference sequence). The CDR3 runs to 15 residues. Trimming cost V 3 bases and J 2 bases, with 13 bases left between them. The CDR3 sequence is CASSFGGEGNYGYTF. In DNA form, the CDR3 reads TGTGCCAGCAGTTTTGGAGGGGAAGGGAACTATGGCTACACCTTC.

V usage is TRBV29-1 and J usage is TRBJ2-7; no firm D call. The CDR3 is 13 amino acids. Germline V lookup: CDR1 SQVTM, CDR2 ANQGSEA. The ends were cut back, 1 base at V and 2 bases at J, with 9 bases in the middle. The CDR3 loop reads CSVEGISPYEQYF. In nucleotides, the CDR3 is TGCAGCGTTGAAGGGATCTCTCCCTACGAGCAGTACTTC.

This rearrangement joins TRBV9 to TRBJ2-7; 7 bases fit TRBD1. Germline-derived CDR1 and CDR2 are SGDLS and YYNGEE. The CDR3 extends over 15 amino acids. Germline trimming cut 3 bases from V and 0 bases from J; bases unmatched to any gene: 6. The CDR3 sequence is CASSAGQTSSYEQYF. The CDR3 DNA sequence: TGTGCCAGCAGCGCGGGACAGACCAGCTCCTACGAGCAGTACTTC.

This clone appeared once. The chain couples TRBV2 to TRBJ1-4; no definite D call. Trimming cost V 6 bases and J 0 bases, with 11 bases left between them. The CDR3 is made up of 15 amino acids. In germline, CDR1 is SNHLY, CDR2 FYNNEI. CDR3 in amino acids: CASRANQATNEKLFF. The DNA for the CDR3 is TGTGCCAGCAGGGCGAATCAGGCAACTAATGAAAAACTGTTTTTT.

This clone was detected a few times. The CDR3, as DNA: TGTGCCAGCAGCGTCTTAAGTACCGGGGAGCTGTTTTTT. Translation gives CASSVLSTGELFF. V and J are TRBV9 and TRBJ2-2; D is undetermined. The germline V gene has CDR1 SGDLS and CDR2 YYNGEE. The CDR3 has 13 residues. With 2 bases removed from V and 5 bases from J, the gap between germline ends came to 7 bases. Full variable domain (remainder filled in from reference TRBV9 and TRBJ2-2): DSGVTQTPKHLITATGQRVTLRCSPRSGDLSVYWYQQSLDQGLQFLIQYYNGEERAKGNILERFSAQQFPDLHSELNLSSLELGDSALYFCASSVLSTGELFFGEGSRLTVL.

The DNA of the CDR3 is TGTGCCAGCTCGTCAGGGGGGAACACTGAAGCTTTCTTT. It codes for CASSSGGNTEAFF. The V call is TRBV18, the J call TRBJ1-1, with 7 bases identical to TRBD1. This CDR3 is built from 13 residues. Germline values: CDR1 KGHSH, CDR2 LQKENI. J was trimmed by 1 base and V by 6 bases; bases with no gene match: 2.

This clone has a handful of counts. The CDR3 DNA reads TGTGCCAGCGGGGACAGGGCCACTGAAGCTTTCTTT. Translation: CASGDRATEAFF. The V gene is TRBV9, the J gene TRBJ1-1; TRBD1 aligns across 9 bases. CDR1 and CDR2 (germline): SGDLS, YYNGEE. CDR3 size: 12 residues. J gave up 4 bases and V 7 bases, and 2 bases lay outside the gene matches. Full variable domain (remainder filled in from reference TRBV9 and TRBJ1-1): DSGVTQTPKHLITATGQRVTLRCSPRSGDLSVYWYQQSLDQGLQFLIQYYNGEERAKGNILERFSAQQFPDLHSELNLSSLELGDSALYFCASGDRATEAFFGQGTRLTVV.